Included here is one T cell receptor beta chain sequence, with context. What it binds is not known. These data are taken from a study of beta chain features in type 1 diabetes. Study-level points and caveats: Since sequencing was performed on cDNA, cells with high TCR expression could be over-represented. A PCR bias possibly favoring shorter templates would apply equally to patients and controls. TCRB CDR3 length was moderately but significantly reduced in all four CD4+ subsets of Type 1 diabetes patients. Lower insertion and higher deletion counts appeared at VDJ junctions in type 1 diabetes patients.

The V end was cut by 4 bases, the J end by 5 bases, with 24 bases between. CDR1 SGHRS and CDR2 YFSETQ come from the germline V gene. This CDR3 has 17 amino acids. As every portion of the isolated RNA was reverse transcribed, the sequencing read expressed TCRB transcripts. The protocol was immunoSEQ multiplex PCR, while the TCRdb copy is restricted to in-frame clones and leaves out a portion. The sample includes some 640,000 clones, about an eighth of them seen just once. Purities over 98% were achieved in all sorted populations. What was sequenced was naive CD4+ T cells from blood. This TCR was recovered from a man younger than 35 with type 1 diabetes. The chain employs TRBV5-1 and TRBJ1-1, with a tentative D call TRBD1 (6 bases). CDR3 nucleotide sequence: TGCGCCAGCAGCCGAAACAGGGAATTAAATGCGTGGACTGAAGCTTTCTTT. Translation gives CASSRNRELNAWTEAFF.